The clone carrying this T cell receptor beta chain was recorded a few times. Populations isolated by sorting all had purity greater than 98%. This sample was included in a study of beta chain features in type 1 diabetes. V gave up 8 bases and J gave up 5 bases; unmatched junction bases: 3. The CDR3 spans 13 residues. Looked up from germline, CDR1 is ENHRY and CDR2 is SYGVKD. Every bit of the isolated RNA underwent reverse transcription, so sequencing read expressed TCRB transcripts. Generated by immunoSEQ multiplex PCR, the TCRdb table keeps only in-frame clones and is missing some. The repertoire includes approximately 470,000 clones, approximately 28% of them detected once, and 0.065% sits in the top ten.

The TCR sequence derives from a man younger than 35 in good health. The sequenced sample was naive CD4+ T cells from blood. The chain carries TRBV10-3 and TRBJ2-1, with 10 bases identical to TRBD1. CDR3 sequence: CAICGTGDNEQFF. CDR3 nucleotide sequence: TGTGCCATCTGTGGGACAGGGGACAATGAGCAGTTCTTC.